This is a list of T cell receptor beta chains from one sample in a study of response to subunit inactivated influenza vaccine. Via MiXCR, TCRdb re-called the RT-PCR reads, giving one row per CDR3 protein. The repertoire includes under 850,000 distinct CDR3 sequences, roughly 20% of them detected once, and approximately 10% sits in the top ten. The sequencing used PBMCs from blood, collected 4 to 6 days after vaccination. The receptors derive from a man between 45 and 60 years old who received an inactivated influenza vaccine. The CDR3 runs from the conserved cysteine through the conserved F or W. The D gene is left open where the match is weak. Clone size, where shown, is once, few, many, or a class for clones that have expanded.

clone size,J gene,D gene,V gene,CDR3 protein,CDR3 DNA
.,TRBJ2-5,TRBD1,TRBV20-1,CSASIGTGKETQYF,TGCAGTGCTAGTATCGGGACAGGGAAAGAGACCCAGTACTTC
.,TRBJ2-1,TRBD2,TRBV5-1,CASRASGGAIDEQFF,TGCGCCAGCAGGGCTAGCGGGGGGGCCATTGATGAGCAGTTCTTC
many,TRBJ1-4,.,TRBV6-5,CASSYSGRRDEKLFF,TGTGCCAGCAGTTACTCGGGCAGGAGGGATGAAAAACTGTTTTTT
.,TRBJ2-1,.,TRBV20-1,CSAGPGGVSYNEQFF,TGCAGTGCTGGGCCAGGGGGGGTCTCCTACAATGAGCAGTTCTTC
.,TRBJ2-3,TRBD1,TRBV7-3,CASSPGGFGDTQYF,TGTGCCAGCTCTCCAGGGGGCTTCGGAGATACGCAGTATTTT
.,TRBJ2-7,.,TRBV13,CASSIQSGQFYEQYF,TGTGCCAGCAGCATTCAGTCGGGCCAGTTCTACGAGCAGTACTTC
few,TRBJ2-6,.,TRBV6-5,CASSYIGGRAGANVLTF,TGTGCCAGCAGTTACATAGGGGGTCGAGCTGGGGCCAACGTCCTGACTTTC
.,TRBJ2-5,TRBD2,TRBV5-1,CASSSTGGRQETQYF,TGCGCCAGCAGCTCGACGGGGGGACGTCAAGAGACCCAGTACTTC
many,TRBJ2-5,TRBD1,TRBV12-3/TRBV12-4,CATSGDRGVETQYF,TGTGCCACCTCCGGGGACAGGGGCGTTGAGACCCAGTACTTC
many,TRBJ2-2,.,TRBV12-3/TRBV12-4,CASSLGRSLSGELFF,TGTGCCAGCAGTTTGGGGCGTAGTCTATCCGGGGAGCTGTTTTTT
few,TRBJ2-3,.,TRBV5-4,CASSSATRVGTDTQYF,TGTGCCAGCAGCTCCGCGACGAGGGTGGGCACAGATACGCAGTATTTT
.,TRBJ2-7,.,TRBV28,CASTSRPSYEQYF,TGTGCCAGCACCTCGAGACCTTCCTACGAGCAGTACTTC
.,TRBJ2-1,.,TRBV6-2/TRBV6-3,CASSLLTVLNEQFF,TGTGCCAGCAGTCTCCTGACAGTTTTGAATGAGCAGTTCTTC
few,TRBJ2-1,TRBD2,TRBV7-2,CASSFQAGDDYNEQFF,TGTGCCAGCAGCTTCCAGGCGGGGGACGACTACAATGAGCAGTTCTTC
many,TRBJ1-1,.,TRBV6-1,CASRGGTTSTMEAFF,TGTGCCAGCAGGGGAGGGACTACCTCGACGATGGAAGCTTTCTTT
.,TRBJ2-1,.,TRBV6-5,CASSYTSSGSYNEQFF,TGTGCCAGCAGTTATACTTCCAGTGGATCGTACAATGAGCAGTTCTTC
many,TRBJ1-1,TRBD1,TRBV7-2,CASSTDRGMGAFF,TGTGCCAGCAGCACCGACAGGGGGATGGGAGCTTTCTTT
few,TRBJ2-1,TRBD2,TRBV5-1,CASSLTSDNEQFF,TGCGCCAGCAGCCTCACTAGCGACAATGAGCAGTTCTTC
.,TRBJ1-4,.,TRBV6-5,CASSSNRGEGKLFF,TGTGCCAGCAGTTCCAATAGAGGGGAGGGAAAACTGTTTTTT
.,TRBJ2-5,.,TRBV4-2,CASSQDATIETQYF,TGTGCCAGCAGCCAAGATGCCACCATAGAGACCCAGTACTTC
few,TRBJ2-7,TRBD2,TRBV20-1,CSASGLDSLAGGFEQYF,TGCAGTGCTAGCGGACTGGACTCCCTAGCGGGAGGATTCGAGCAGTACTTC
.,TRBJ2-2,.,TRBV6-1,CATLIRGDTGELFF,TGTGCCACCCTGATCAGGGGGGACACCGGGGAGCTGTTTTTT
.,TRBJ1-2,.,TRBV6-4,CASSNFPYYGYTF,TGTGCCAGCAGTAACTTCCCTTACTATGGCTACACCTTC
.,TRBJ1-3,.,TRBV30,CAWASSSPSTIYF,TGTGCCTGGGCATCGAGCAGCCCCTCGACCATATATTTT
many,TRBJ2-7,TRBD2,TRBV20-1,CSARTPAGGFSYEQYF,TGCAGTGCTAGAACGCCAGCGGGAGGTTTCTCCTACGAGCAGTACTTC
few,TRBJ2-7,TRBD2,TRBV7-9,CASSSMTSGSYEQYF,TGTGCCAGCAGCTCGATGACTAGCGGGTCCTACGAGCAGTACTTC
.,TRBJ2-7,TRBD2,TRBV20-1,CSAPFRGDAYEQYF,TGCAGTGCTCCTTTTCGGGGGGACGCATACGAGCAGTACTTC
many,TRBJ2-3,.,TRBV20-1,CSAREQGPATDTQYF,TGCAGTGCTAGAGAGCAGGGCCCCGCGACAGATACGCAGTATTTT
many,TRBJ2-7,.,TRBV5-1,CASSTTGGNDYEQYF,TGCGCCAGCAGCACCACGGGGGGCAACGACTACGAGCAGTACTTC
.,TRBJ1-5,TRBD1,TRBV10-1,CASSEPGQGLNQPQHF,TGCGCCAGCAGTGAGCCGGGACAGGGTCTAAATCAGCCCCAGCATTTT
.,TRBJ2-1,.,TRBV4-2,CASSQETSSSYNEQFF,TGTGCCAGCAGCCAAGAAACATCTAGCTCCTACAATGAGCAGTTCTTC
.,TRBJ2-7,TRBD2,TRBV5-5,CASSLEGTSFSEQYF,TGTGCCAGCAGCTTGGAGGGGACTAGTTTTTCCGAGCAGTACTTC
many,TRBJ2-7,.,TRBV15,CATSRVEGFDEQYF,TGTGCCACCAGCAGAGTTGAGGGTTTCGACGAGCAGTACTTC
.,TRBJ1-2,.,TRBV5-1,CASSLDPRNYGYTF,TGCGCCAGCAGCTTGGATCCCAGAAACTATGGCTACACCTTC
.,TRBJ2-5,.,TRBV4-2,CASSPEPRLGETQYF,TGTGCCAGCAGCCCCGAACCTCGTCTCGGGGAGACCCAGTACTTC
few,TRBJ2-2,.,TRBV15,CATSRGAVQKGTGELFF,TGTGCCACCAGCAGAGGCGCGGTTCAAAAAGGCACCGGGGAGCTGTTTTTT
few,TRBJ2-5,TRBD1,TRBV15,CATSRGQGRQETQYF,TGTGCCACCAGCAGAGGACAGGGAAGGCAAGAGACCCAGTACTTC
.,TRBJ1-1,.,TRBV5-5,CASSPGAFPRGGEAFF,TGTGCCAGCAGCCCCGGAGCCTTCCCTCGGGGCGGTGAAGCTTTCTTT
many,TRBJ2-1,.,TRBV12-3/TRBV12-4,CASRRDMAYNEQFF,TGTGCCAGCAGGCGAGACATGGCCTACAATGAGCAGTTCTTC
many,TRBJ1-2,.,TRBV4-3,CASSQDHGGRRFNGYTF,TGCGCCAGCAGCCAAGACCACGGAGGTCGAAGGTTCAATGGCTACACCTTC
.,TRBJ2-5,.,TRBV29-1,CSVRVGPQYF,TGCAGCGTGAGGGTGGGGCCCCAGTACTTC
.,TRBJ2-7,TRBD1,TRBV14,CASSQGLTGEEQYF,TGTGCCAGCAGCCAAGGACTGACAGGGGAGGAGCAGTACTTC
few,TRBJ1-2,.,TRBV10-3,CAISESMGRRSYGYTF,TGTGCCATCAGTGAGTCGATGGGGAGAAGATCCTATGGCTACACCTTC
.,TRBJ2-1,.,TRBV7-8,CASSSEAGSYNEQFF,TGTGCCAGCAGCTCAGAGGCGGGGTCCTACAATGAGCAGTTCTTC
.,TRBJ2-3,.,TRBV6-1,CASSEEVSDTQYF,TGTGCCAGCAGTGAAGAAGTTTCAGATACGCAGTATTTT
many,TRBJ2-3,.,TRBV5-1,CASSPTAGDTQYF,TGCGCCAGCAGCCCAACAGCGGGCGATACGCAGTATTTT
.,TRBJ2-3,TRBD2,TRBV24-1,CATSELAGGTDTQYF,TGTGCCACCAGTGAACTAGCGGGAGGTACAGATACGCAGTATTTT
many,TRBJ2-1,TRBD1,TRBV20-1,CSASWDRVYNEQFF,TGCAGTGCTAGCTGGGACAGAGTCTACAATGAGCAGTTCTTC
few,TRBJ1-1,.,TRBV4-1,CASSQDLGGMNTEAFF,TGCGCCAGCAGCCAAGATTTGGGAGGGATGAACACTGAAGCTTTCTTT
few,TRBJ2-1,TRBD2,TRBV4-3,CASSQTGTSDYNEQFF,TGCGCCAGCAGCCAAACCGGGACTAGCGACTACAATGAGCAGTTCTTC
.,TRBJ2-2,.,TRBV7-3,CASSLTRGPDTGELFF,TGTGCCAGCAGCTTAACTCGTGGGCCGGACACCGGGGAGCTGTTTTTT